This is a list of T cell receptor beta chains from one sample in a study of follicular helper T cells after annual influenza vaccination. Clones were sequenced by immunoSEQ multiplex PCR, and TCRdb holds only the in-frame ones, with some missing. The table has 9,400 or so clones, 82% seen once. The material was CXCR5+ CD38- circulating T follicular helper cells from blood, obtained on the day of influenza vaccination. These receptor sequences come from an adult who received the influenza vaccine. The CDR3 runs from the conserved cysteine through the conserved F or W. A D gene is named only where the DNA matches it firmly. Only part of the rows carry a size: once, few, many, or a class if the clone is expanded.

V gene: TRBV14
J gene: TRBJ1-1
clone size: NA
D gene: NA
CDR3 protein: CASSLWGGGTEAFF
CDR3 DNA: TGTGCCAGCAGCCTATGGGGTGGAGGCACTGAAGCTTTCTTT

V gene: TRBV7-8
J gene: TRBJ1-5
clone size: NA
D gene: NA
CDR3 protein: CASSDPGQPQHF
CDR3 DNA: TGTGCCAGCTCAGATCCGGGGCAGCCCCAGCATTTT

V gene: TRBV6-6
J gene: TRBJ1-5
clone size: few
D gene: NA
CDR3 protein: CASSYNLGAQTQPQHF
CDR3 DNA: TGTGCCAGCAGTTACAATCTGGGGGCGCAGACTCAGCCCCAGCATTTT

V gene: TRBV10-2
J gene: TRBJ2-1
clone size: NA
D gene: TRBD2
CDR3 protein: CASSSGSNEQFF
CDR3 DNA: TGCGCCAGCAGTAGCGGGAGCAATGAGCAGTTCTTC

V gene: TRBV29-1
J gene: TRBJ2-1
clone size: NA
D gene: NA
CDR3 protein: CSVELIRTVIDNEQFF
CDR3 DNA: TGCAGCGTTGAATTAATCCGGACCGTAATTGACAATGAGCAGTTCTTC

V gene: TRBV10-1
J gene: TRBJ2-7
clone size: NA
D gene: TRBD1
CDR3 protein: CASRDRGLKYEQYF
CDR3 DNA: TGCGCCAGCCGGGACAGGGGGCTGAAATACGAGCAGTACTTC

V gene: TRBV20-1
J gene: TRBJ2-7
clone size: once
D gene: NA
CDR3 protein: CSAREGYEQYF
CDR3 DNA: TGCAGTGCTAGAGAGGGCTACGAGCAGTACTTC

V gene: TRBV7-2
J gene: TRBJ1-1
clone size: NA
D gene: NA
CDR3 protein: CASSSRRNTEAFF
CDR3 DNA: TGTGCCAGCAGTAGCAGGAGAAACACTGAAGCTTTCTTT

V gene: TRBV10-3
J gene: TRBJ2-1
clone size: NA
D gene: TRBD2
CDR3 protein: CAMAGGGSNNEQFF
CDR3 DNA: TGTGCCATGGCGGGGGGAGGGAGTAACAATGAGCAGTTCTTC

V gene: TRBV5-1
J gene: TRBJ1-2
clone size: NA
D gene: NA
CDR3 protein: CASSLGGMSYTF
CDR3 DNA: TGCGCCAGCAGCTTGGGGGGTATGAGCTACACCTTC

V gene: TRBV30
J gene: TRBJ1-2
clone size: few
D gene: NA
CDR3 protein: CAWSVRGIGYGYTF
CDR3 DNA: TGTGCCTGGAGTGTCAGAGGGATCGGCTATGGCTACACCTTC

V gene: TRBV7-9
J gene: TRBJ1-1
clone size: once
D gene: NA
CDR3 protein: CASSLLSGGAGTEAFF
CDR3 DNA: TGTGCCAGCAGCTTATTGAGCGGGGGCGCGGGCACTGAAGCTTTCTTT

V gene: TRBV6-1
J gene: TRBJ1-2
clone size: NA
D gene: NA
CDR3 protein: CASSAQNYGYTF
CDR3 DNA: TGTGCCAGCAGTGCCCAAAACTATGGCTACACCTTC

V gene: TRBV11-3
J gene: TRBJ2-1
clone size: NA
D gene: NA
CDR3 protein: CASSLALNREQFF
CDR3 DNA: TGTGCCAGCAGCTTAGCGCTCAACCGGGAGCAGTTCTTC

V gene: TRBV2
J gene: TRBJ2-1
clone size: NA
D gene: NA
CDR3 protein: CASSPDSRNEQFF
CDR3 DNA: TGTGCCAGCAGTCCCGACTCGCGCAATGAGCAGTTCTTC

V gene: TRBV2
J gene: TRBJ1-1
clone size: NA
D gene: TRBD1
CDR3 protein: CASKFRDRGGDGAFF
CDR3 DNA: TGTGCCAGCAAGTTCAGGGACAGGGGAGGGGATGGGGCTTTCTTT

V gene: TRBV19
J gene: TRBJ2-4
clone size: NA
D gene: NA
CDR3 protein: CASSAKQLAKNIQYF
CDR3 DNA: TGTGCCAGTAGTGCGAAACAGCTAGCCAAAAACATTCAGTACTTC

V gene: TRBV2
J gene: TRBJ2-3
clone size: NA
D gene: NA
CDR3 protein: CASAPGTRITDTQYF
CDR3 DNA: TGTGCCAGCGCCCCCGGGACTCGGATCACAGATACGCAGTATTTT

V gene: TRBV7-9
J gene: TRBJ2-5
clone size: NA
D gene: TRBD2
CDR3 protein: CASSRTSGRNRETQYF
CDR3 DNA: TGTGCCAGCAGCCGGACTAGCGGGAGGAATCGAGAGACCCAGTACTTC

V gene: TRBV5-1
J gene: TRBJ2-1
clone size: NA
D gene: TRBD2
CDR3 protein: CASSAQTSDNEQFF
CDR3 DNA: TGCGCCAGCAGCGCACAGACTAGCGACAATGAGCAGTTCTTC

V gene: TRBV18
J gene: TRBJ2-7
clone size: NA
D gene: TRBD2
CDR3 protein: CASSPGLASYEQYF
CDR3 DNA: TGTGCCAGCTCACCGGGACTAGCCTCCTACGAGCAGTACTTC

V gene: TRBV28
J gene: TRBJ2-7
clone size: NA
D gene: NA
CDR3 protein: CASSATGGAYEQYF
CDR3 DNA: TGTGCCAGCAGTGCGACCGGGGGTGCCTACGAGCAGTACTTC

V gene: TRBV29-1
J gene: TRBJ2-7
clone size: NA
D gene: TRBD1
CDR3 protein: CSVDSQGPGEQYF
CDR3 DNA: TGCAGCGTTGATTCACAGGGGCCGGGGGAGCAGTACTTC

V gene: TRBV6-1
J gene: TRBJ2-7
clone size: NA
D gene: TRBD1
CDR3 protein: CASSLDRASYEQYF
CDR3 DNA: TGTGCCAGCTCTCTGGACAGGGCATCCTACGAGCAGTACTTC

V gene: TRBV5-1
J gene: TRBJ2-5
clone size: NA
D gene: TRBD2
CDR3 protein: CASRSQSGRGETQYF
CDR3 DNA: TGCGCCAGCCGCTCTCAGAGCGGGAGAGGAGAGACCCAGTACTTC

V gene: TRBV30
J gene: TRBJ1-4
clone size: NA
D gene: NA
CDR3 protein: CAWSRGMAEKLFF
CDR3 DNA: TGTGCCTGGAGCCGGGGGATGGCTGAAAAACTGTTTTTT

V gene: TRBV7-3
J gene: TRBJ2-4
clone size: NA
D gene: NA
CDR3 protein: CASSQGSSGIQYF
CDR3 DNA: TGTGCCAGCAGCCAAGGGTCATCGGGCATTCAGTACTTC

V gene: TRBV11-2
J gene: TRBJ2-7
clone size: NA
D gene: NA
CDR3 protein: CASTVTDSSYEQYF
CDR3 DNA: TGTGCCAGCACCGTAACCGACAGCTCCTACGAGCAGTACTTC

V gene: TRBV29-1
J gene: TRBJ2-3
clone size: NA
D gene: NA
CDR3 protein: CSVEYSSDTQYF
CDR3 DNA: TGCAGCGTTGAGTACAGCTCAGATACGCAGTATTTT

V gene: TRBV5-1
J gene: TRBJ2-7
clone size: NA
D gene: NA
CDR3 protein: CASSLGVNTPGEQYF
CDR3 DNA: TGCGCCAGCAGCTTGGGAGTCAACACCCCGGGTGAGCAGTACTTC

V gene: TRBV14
J gene: TRBJ2-5
clone size: NA
D gene: TRBD2
CDR3 protein: CASSRGLAGQETQYF
CDR3 DNA: TGTGCCAGCAGCCGCGGACTAGCGGGCCAAGAGACCCAGTACTTC

V gene: TRBV5-1
J gene: TRBJ2-1
clone size: NA
D gene: NA
CDR3 protein: CASSLIGQFYNEQFF
CDR3 DNA: TGCGCCAGCAGCTTAATTGGACAGTTCTACAATGAGCAGTTCTTC

V gene: TRBV6-5
J gene: TRBJ1-2
clone size: NA
D gene: TRBD1
CDR3 protein: CASSPDRVVHGYTF
CDR3 DNA: TGTGCCAGCAGCCCCGACAGGGTAGTGCATGGCTACACCTTC

V gene: TRBV29-1
J gene: TRBJ1-4
clone size: NA
D gene: NA
CDR3 protein: CSVRVVTNEKLFF
CDR3 DNA: TGCAGCGTGCGGGTTGTAACTAATGAAAAACTGTTTTTT

V gene: TRBV28
J gene: TRBJ1-1
clone size: NA
D gene: NA
CDR3 protein: CASRSTGSNTEAFF
CDR3 DNA: TGTGCCAGCAGGTCAACAGGCTCAAACACTGAAGCTTTCTTT

V gene: TRBV11-3
J gene: TRBJ2-3
clone size: NA
D gene: NA
CDR3 protein: CASSLRLGGRDDTQYF
CDR3 DNA: TGTGCCAGCAGCTTAAGATTGGGAGGTCGGGATGATACGCAGTATTTT

V gene: TRBV28
J gene: TRBJ2-7
clone size: NA
D gene: TRBD1
CDR3 protein: CASRPTGFKAYEQYF
CDR3 DNA: TGTGCCAGCAGGCCGACAGGGTTTAAAGCCTACGAGCAGTACTTC

V gene: TRBV5-1
J gene: TRBJ2-5
clone size: NA
D gene: NA
CDR3 protein: CASSSLQRDQETQYF
CDR3 DNA: TGCGCCAGCAGCTCCCTTCAACGGGACCAAGAGACCCAGTACTTC

V gene: TRBV6-6
J gene: TRBJ1-3
clone size: NA
D gene: TRBD1
CDR3 protein: CASAYRQGTGNTIYF
CDR3 DNA: TGTGCCAGCGCCTATCGACAGGGGACTGGAAACACCATATATTTT

V gene: TRBV6-5
J gene: TRBJ1-4
clone size: NA
D gene: NA
CDR3 protein: CASSLSGANEKLFF
CDR3 DNA: TGTGCCAGCAGCCTTAGCGGGGCTAATGAAAAACTGTTTTTT

V gene: TRBV15
J gene: TRBJ2-2
clone size: NA
D gene: NA
CDR3 protein: CATSRGRGGNTGELFF
CDR3 DNA: TGTGCCACCAGCAGAGGGAGGGGGGGAAACACCGGGGAGCTGTTTTTT

V gene: TRBV10-2
J gene: TRBJ2-2
clone size: NA
D gene: NA
CDR3 protein: CASSARPTGELFF
CDR3 DNA: TGCGCCAGCAGTGCAAGACCAACCGGGGAGCTGTTTTTT

V gene: TRBV14
J gene: TRBJ1-4
clone size: NA
D gene: NA
CDR3 protein: CASSPSALLRDEKLFF
CDR3 DNA: TGTGCCAGCAGCCCTTCGGCCCTCCTGAGGGACGAAAAACTGTTTTTT

V gene: TRBV7-3
J gene: TRBJ2-1
clone size: NA
D gene: TRBD2
CDR3 protein: CASLPPQLAAHEQFF
CDR3 DNA: TGTGCCAGCCTTCCCCCACAACTAGCGGCCCATGAGCAGTTCTTC

V gene: TRBV11-2
J gene: TRBJ2-1
clone size: NA
D gene: NA
CDR3 protein: CASTSGLGSYNEQFF
CDR3 DNA: TGTGCCAGCACCTCTGGGCTCGGCTCCTACAATGAGCAGTTCTTC